Below are 12 T cell receptor beta chains sequenced from a single sample in a study of T-cell memory formation after mild COVID-19. TCRdb called the 5' RACE reads again in MiXCR, with one record for every CDR3 protein. The data show under 700,000 distinct CDR3 sequences, 20% seen once. Specimen: PBMCs or a T cell subset sorted from them (not recorded which). The receptors derive from an adult woman who had mild COVID-19 (a few samples of this study predate the infection). Cell type and time point are not known.

This chain connects TRBV7-9 to TRBJ2-5; D gene unclear. The germline V and J ends were trimmed by 6 bases and 4 bases, with 12 bases remaining between them. Germline V lookup: CDR1 SEHNR, CDR2 FQNEAQ (reference sequence). The CDR3 runs 13 residues. The DNA of the CDR3 is TGTGCCAGCAGTAAAACCACCGCAGAGACCCAGTACTTC. Amino acids: CASSKTTAETQYF.

This clonotype was observed a few times. This chain uses TRBV4-1 with TRBJ2-1; possibly TRBD1 for D (6 bases). The V gene's germline CDR1 is MGHRA and CDR2 YSYEKL. The CDR3 is 20 residues long. The germline V and J ends were trimmed by 1 base and 5 bases, with 27 bases remaining between them. CDR3 protein: CASSQASRGGVGAPHNEQFF. CDR3 DNA sequence: TGCGCCAGCAGCCAAGCGTCCCGAGGGGGAGTCGGTGCGCCCCACAATGAGCAGTTCTTC.

This clonotype was recorded many times. V is TRBV9 and J is TRBJ2-1; 9 bases agree with TRBD2. The CDR3 consists of 12 residues. The V gene end was trimmed by 7 bases and the J gene end by 10 bases; junction bases not matched to a gene: 6. Germline lookup yields CDR1 SGDLS and CDR2 YYNGEE. CDR3 nucleotide sequence: TGTGCCAGCGGTAGCGGGAGTTTCGAGCAGTTCTTC. Translated: CASGSGSFEQFF.

This clonotype has a handful of counts. The chain combines TRBV7-2 with TRBJ2-5; D remains unclear. CDR3 size: 15 residues. The germline V and J ends were trimmed by 1 base and 5 bases, with 14 bases remaining between them. Per the germline V gene, CDR1 is SGHTA and CDR2 is FQGNSA. The CDR3 sequence is CASSLVGEWLETQYF. CDR3 sequence (DNA): TGTGCCAGCAGCTTAGTTGGGGAATGGTTGGAGACCCAGTACTTC.

The chain combines TRBV5-1 with TRBJ2-3; no reliable D call. V gave up 3 bases and J gave up 0 bases, with 8 bases separating them. This CDR3 has 14 residues. Germline CDR1 and CDR2: SGHRS and YFSETQ. In DNA, the CDR3 is TGCGCCAGCAGCTCCCATTCTAGCACAGATACGCAGTATTTT. Residues: CASSSHSSTDTQYF.

V usage is TRBV3-1 and J usage is TRBJ1-2, with D possibly matching TRBD1 (6 bases). The germline V and J ends were trimmed by 5 bases and 4 bases, with 14 bases remaining between them. The CDR3 consists of 14 residues. Germline V CDR1 and CDR2: LGHDT, YNNKEL (reference sequence). CDR3 sequence (DNA): TGTGCCAGCAGCACCAGGGGAACGCCCTATGGCTACACCTTC. Encoded protein: CASSTRGTPYGYTF.

This clonotype was seen only a few times. V usage is TRBV24-1 and J usage is TRBJ2-1, with 8 bases that match TRBD2. The CDR3 consists of 13 residues. Per germline, CDR1 KGHDR and CDR2 SFDVKD. The V and J ends lost 8 bases and 8 bases, in that order; junction bases with no gene match: 7. The CDR3 nucleotides are TGTGCCACCAATTTAGCGGGATTTGATGAGCAGTTCTTC. Encoded protein: CATNLAGFDEQFF.

This clonotype came up many times. This rearrangement joins TRBV6-5 to TRBJ1-2; D is perhaps TRBD1 (5 bases). Per the germline V gene, CDR1 is MNHEY and CDR2 is SVGAGI. V was clipped by 5 bases and J by 6 bases, with 16 bases between them. This CDR3 region has 14 residues. The CDR3 protein is CASSRAGTPHGYTF. The CDR3 DNA reads as TGTGCCAGCAGTCGGGCCGGGACGCCTCATGGCTACACCTTC.

At least ten counts were recorded for this clonotype. CDR3 loop: CASSSTSGTYEQYF. DNA for the CDR3: TGTGCCAGCAGCTCGACCTCGGGAACCTACGAGCAGTACTTC. This chain links TRBV7-2 with TRBJ2-7; maybe TRBD2 (5 bases). Germline assignment: CDR1 SGHTA and CDR2 FQGNSA. The CDR3 length is 14 residues. V dropped 4 bases and J dropped 2 bases, with 12 bases sitting between them.

This clonotype was seen a handful of times. The chain combines TRBV24-1 with TRBJ1-1; TRBD1 agrees at 7 bases. The CDR3 covers 13 residues. Germline V gene sequence: CDR1 KGHDR, CDR2 SFDVKD. V gave up 9 bases and J gave up 6 bases; unmatched junction bases: 9. The DNA of the CDR3 is TGTGCCACCGCGGAGGGGGCGGGGGCTGAAGCTTTCTTT. This gives the protein CATAEGAGAEAFF.

The chain couples TRBV5-1 to TRBJ1-1; no firm D call. Germline CDR1 reads SGHRS; CDR2 reads YFSETQ. CDR3 length equals 15 residues. Trimming cost V 4 bases and J 2 bases, with 15 bases left between them. CDR3 sequence: CASSVVSPPNTEAFF. CDR3 in DNA: TGCGCCAGCAGCGTGGTCTCTCCCCCAAACACTGAAGCTTTCTTT.

This chain's CDR3 is CASRQGVETQYF. CDR3 nucleotide sequence: TGTGCCAGCAGACAGGGGGTAGAGACCCAGTACTTC. The chain is built from TRBV27 and TRBJ2-5, with 8 nucleotides matching TRBD1. The length of the CDR3 is 12 residues. The V segment lost 6 bases and the J segment 4 bases; nucleotides outside the gene matches: 1. Germline V gene data show CDR1 as MNHEY and CDR2 as SMNVEV (reference sequence).